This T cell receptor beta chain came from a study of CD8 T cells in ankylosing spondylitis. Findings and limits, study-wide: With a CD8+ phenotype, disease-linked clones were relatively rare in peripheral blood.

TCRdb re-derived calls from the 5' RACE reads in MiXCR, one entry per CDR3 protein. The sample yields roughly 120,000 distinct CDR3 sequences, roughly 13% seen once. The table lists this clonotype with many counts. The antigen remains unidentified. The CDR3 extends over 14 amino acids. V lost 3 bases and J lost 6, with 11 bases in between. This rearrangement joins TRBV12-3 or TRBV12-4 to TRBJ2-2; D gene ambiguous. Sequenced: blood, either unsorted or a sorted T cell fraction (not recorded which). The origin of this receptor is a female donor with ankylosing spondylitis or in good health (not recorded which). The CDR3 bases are TGTGCCAGCAGTTTTAGGGTAATGGCCGGGGAGCTGTTTTTT. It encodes CASSFRVMAGELFF.